This T cell receptor (beta chain) was retrieved from a study of T cell responses to AZD1222 COVID-19 vaccine. Regarding the study as a whole: A reported finding is that nearly half of spike-specific TCRs target unmutated variant regions.

Trimming shortened V by 1 base and J by 6 bases, and 11 bases separated the two germline ends. From germline, CDR1 is SGHRS and CDR2 YFSETQ. The CDR3 covers 14 residues. This table comes from immunoSEQ multiplex PCR, and its TCRdb copy is limited to in-frame clones, with some not included. Of about 120,000 clones in the sample, 85% to 95% were seen once. In the case of this clone: Antigen unknown.

Sequencing was performed on peripheral blood, taken 28 days after the second AZD1222 dose. The TCR originated in an adult who received the AZD1222 COVID-19 vaccine. The chain has TRBV5-1 and TRBJ2-1; tentative D call: TRBD2 (6 bases). The CDR3 reads CASSLSGGTNEQFF. CDR3 coding DNA: TGCGCCAGCAGCTTGTCCGGGGGTACCAATGAGCAGTTCTTC.